The 20 T cell receptor beta chains reported below all come from one sample, sequenced in a study of T cells in Graves' hyperthyroidism and ophthalmopathy (dated by TCRdb to the late 2010s). Library preparation used multiplex PCR. This sample was sequenced with an Illumina HiSeq 2000. The TCR beta CDR3 regions were amplified from the RNA transcripts. The TCR CDR3 was subjected to a first round of RT-PCR using the HTBI primer set and the Qiagen OneStep RT-PCR kit. TCRdb's own reprocessing of the public reads used fastp at Q25 and MiXCR and kept productive beta chains. Every entry covers one CDR3 protein and lists the most common genes and DNA from its rows. Within this sample are approximately 330,000 distinct CDR3 sequences, with about 20% of them counted one time only. Clones ranked in the top ten supply about half of the sample. Sequencing was carried out using blood. Every receptor here comes from a woman aged 45-59 years with Graves' hyperthyroidism.

This chain joins TRBV19 and TRBJ2-2; D not resolved. Trimming shortened V by 3 bases and J by 0 bases, and 5 bases separated the two germline ends. Germline V lookup: CDR1 LNHDA, CDR2 SQIVND (reference sequence). CDR3 size: 14 residues. The CDR3 spells CASSIDPNTGELFF. The CDR3 coding sequence is TGTGCCAGTAGTATTGACCCGAACACCGGGGAGCTGTTTTTT.

About this clonotype: At one of its ends the junction is not consistent with the germline gene, which may arise from a read error. The chain links TRBV3-1 to TRBJ1-1; TRBD1 matches at 11 bases. This CDR3 spans 14 amino acids. Germline lookup yields CDR1 LGHDT and CDR2 YNNKEL (reference sequence). The CDR3 nucleotides are TGTGCCAGCGGCCACGGGACAGGGGGCACTGAAGCTTTCTTT. The encoded protein is CASGHGTGGTEAFF.

This clonotype was observed a few times. Written as DNA, the CDR3 is TGCAGTGCTAGCCCGACACGGGAATACTACGAGCAGTACTTC. Amino acid sequence: CSASPTREYYEQYF. V and J are TRBV20-1 and TRBJ2-7; a possible D gene is TRBD2 (5 bases). Germline values: CDR1 DFQATT, CDR2 SNEGSKA (reference sequence). The CDR3 runs 14 residues. The germline V and J ends were trimmed by 3 bases and 3 bases, with 15 bases remaining between them.

The chain is built from TRBV15 and TRBJ2-4, with D hard to call. V lost 0 bases, J lost 0 bases, and 3 bases lay in between. The CDR3 consists of 14 residues. Per the germline V gene, CDR1 is LNHNV and CDR2 is YYDKDF (reference sequence). This chain's CDR3 is CATSRDLAKNIQYF. The DNA for the CDR3 is TGTGCCACCAGCAGAGACCTAGCCAAAAACATTCAGTACTTC. Using reference TRBV15 and TRBJ2-4 for the parts outside the CDR3, the full variable domain is DAMVIQNPRYQVTQFGKPVTLSCSQTLNHNVMYWYQQKSSQAPKLLFHYYDKDFNNEADTPDNFQSRRPNTSFCFLDIRSPGLGDTAMYLCATSRDLAKNIQYFGAGTRLSVL.

This clonotype was recorded a few times. The J gene is TRBJ1-1, the V gene TRBV7-2; the D is unclear. From germline, CDR1 is SGHTA and CDR2 FQGNSA. V was cut by 6 bases and J by 0 bases, with 14 bases left in between. CDR3 length: 15 residues. The CDR3 protein is CASRSPWGMNTEAFF. In DNA form, the CDR3 reads TGTGCCAGCAGAAGCCCCTGGGGAATGAACACTGAAGCTTTCTTT. The whole variable domain, filled in from reference TRBV7-2 and TRBJ1-1, reads GAGVSQSPSNKVTEKGKDVELRCDPISGHTALYWYRQSLGQGLEFLIYFQGNSAPDKSGLPSDRFSAERTGGSVSTLTIQRTQQEDSAVYLCASRSPWGMNTEAFFGQGTRLTVV.

This clonotype was seen many times. V gene TRBV28 combines with J gene TRBJ1-4, with D tentatively TRBD1 (5 bases). Trimming removed 8 bases from V and 7 bases from J, with 17 bases in between. The germline gives CDR1 MDHEN, CDR2 SYDVKM. The length of the CDR3 is 14 residues. The CDR3 spells CASGDWGEREKLFF. As DNA, the CDR3 is TGTGCCAGCGGGGATTGGGGGGAGCGTGAAAAACTGTTTTTT.

This clonotype was found many times. This sequence joins TRBV28 and TRBJ1-2, with 7 nucleotides matching TRBD1. The V gene end was trimmed by 4 bases and the J gene end by 4 bases; junction bases not matched to a gene: 9. CDR1 and CDR2 from the germline V gene are MDHEN and SYDVKM. The CDR3 consists of 15 residues. This CDR3 reads CASSWTTGAGYGYTF. For the CDR3, the DNA is TGTGCCAGCAGTTGGACTACAGGGGCCGGCTATGGCTACACCTTC.

The chain carries TRBV19 and TRBJ2-1; TRBD2 matches at 8 bases. With V trimmed by 9 bases and J by 8 bases, 6 bases remained unmatched. This CDR3 is 12 amino acids long. Looked up from germline, CDR1 is LNHDA and CDR2 is SQIVND (reference sequence). The CDR3 loop reads CASGTSLHEQFF. CDR3 coding DNA: TGTGCCAGCGGGACTAGTCTCCATGAGCAGTTCTTC. Together with reference TRBV19 and TRBJ2-1, the CDR3 gives the full variable domain: DGGITQSPKYLFRKEGQNVTLSCEQNLNHDAMYWYRQDPGQGLRLIYYSQIVNDFQKGDIAEGYSVSREKKESFPLTVTSAQKNPTAFYLCASGTSLHEQFFGPGTRLTVL.

In its sample, this clonotype was seen a few times. This chain uses TRBV30 with TRBJ1-1; perhaps TRBD1 as D (6 bases). With 2 bases removed from V and 4 bases from J, the gap between germline ends came to 14 bases. Germline-derived CDR1 and CDR2 are GTSNPN and SVGIG (reference sequence). CDR3 length equals 14 residues. The DNA of the CDR3 is TGTGCCTGGAGTACTACAGGGAAGGGCACTGAAGCTTTCTTT. Translated: CAWSTTGKGTEAFF.

CDR3 amino acids: CSAREPRGPDSPLHF. In nucleotides, the CDR3 is TGCAGTGCTAGAGAACCCAGGGGGCCGGATTCACCCCTCCACTTT. This chain connects TRBV20-1 to TRBJ1-6, with TRBD1 identical over 8 bases. V lost 0 bases and J lost 8; bases outside the gene matches: 6. Germline assignment: CDR1 DFQATT and CDR2 SNEGSKA (reference sequence). This CDR3 region has 15 residues.

This clonotype was counted at least ten times. The chain combines TRBV12-3 or TRBV12-4 with TRBJ2-1; TRBD2 aligns across 12 bases. The J segment lost 6 bases and the V segment lost 9 bases, leaving 9 bases of the junction unmatched. The CDR3 runs to 15 residues. CDR3 coding DNA: TGTGCCAGTCGTTCGCCGGGACTAGCGGGCAATGAGCAGTTCTTC. It specifies CASRSPGLAGNEQFF.

This chain uses TRBV10-2 with TRBJ1-1; 12 positions agree with TRBD1. Germline V gene sequence: CDR1 WSHSY, CDR2 SAAADI. Trimming cost V 6 bases and J 5 bases; bases outside gene matches: 10. The CDR3 runs 16 residues. The CDR3 coding sequence is TGCGCCAGCAGAGGGACAGGGGGCTTCCGGAAAACTGAAGCTTTCTTT. Amino acids: CASRGTGGFRKTEAFF.

The V and J genes are TRBV4-1 and TRBJ1-4, with 9 bases lining up with TRBD1. The germline CDR1 and CDR2 sequences are MGHRA and YSYEKL. This CDR3 has 16 amino acids. With V trimmed by 3 bases and J by 5 bases, 7 bases remained unmatched. The CDR3 DNA is TGCGCCAGCAGCCAGCTTACAGGGGGCCGGAATGAAAAACTGTTTTTT. Amino acid sequence: CASSQLTGGRNEKLFF.

This clonotype turned up a few times. The V gene is TRBV28, the J gene TRBJ1-5; possible D gene TRBD1, 6 bases. This CDR3 spans 15 amino acids. Trimming stripped 10 bases from V and 0 bases from J, with 16 bases between. From germline, CDR1 is MDHEN and CDR2 SYDVKM. CDR3 DNA sequence: TGTGCCACCAACTGGGGGCGGGGTAGCAATCAGCCCCAGCATTTT. Translated: CATNWGRGSNQPQHF.

V usage is TRBV27 and J usage is TRBJ1-1; possibly TRBD1 for D (6 bases). With 5 bases removed from V and 11 bases from J, the gap between germline ends came to 18 bases. Germline values: CDR1 MNHEY, CDR2 SMNVEV (reference sequence). The CDR3 has 13 residues. The CDR3 coding sequence is TGTGCCAGCAGTCCCCTTGGGGGCACCGGGGCTTTCTTT. It encodes CASSPLGGTGAFF.

The V and J genes are TRBV7-9 and TRBJ2-7; possibly TRBD2 for D (6 bases). The length of the CDR3 is 16 residues. The V end lost 7 bases, the J end lost 6 bases, and 25 bases lay between the germline ends. Germline CDR1 SEHNR, CDR2 FQNEAQ (reference sequence). CDR3 protein: CASTTDRGYILGEQYF. DNA of the CDR3: TGTGCCAGCACCACCGACCGGGGGTACATACTGGGCGAGCAGTACTTC.

The gene calls are TRBV5-1 and TRBJ2-7, with 9 bases that match TRBD2. Germline assignment: CDR1 SGHRS and CDR2 YFSETQ. The CDR3 contains 15 residues. Trimming cost V 4 bases and J 3 bases; bases outside gene matches: 8. CDR3: CASSPQGLAFYEQYF. DNA for the CDR3: TGCGCCAGCAGCCCCCAGGGACTAGCATTCTACGAGCAGTACTTC.

In its sample, this clonotype was seen a few times. This sequence joins TRBV15 and TRBJ2-7; 9 bases agree with TRBD1. The CDR3 covers 19 residues. V shed 1 base, J shed 0 bases, and the junction held 13 bases outside the gene matches. The germline V gene encodes CDR1 LNHNV and CDR2 YYDKDF (reference sequence). The CDR3 loop reads CATSRVLSGGTGSSYEQYF. The DNA of the CDR3 is TGTGCCACCAGCAGAGTTCTGTCAGGGGGGACAGGGAGCTCCTACGAGCAGTACTTC.

This clonotype has only a few counts. CDR3 region: CASSTSGRGTDTQYF. CDR3 sequence (DNA): TGTGCCAGCAGTACCTCAGGGAGAGGCACAGATACGCAGTATTTT. This sequence joins TRBV12-3 or TRBV12-4 and TRBJ2-3; TRBD1 or TRBD2 may be the D gene (5 bases each). The CDR3 runs to 15 residues. Trimming cost V 5 bases and J 1 base, with 13 bases left between them.

The sample holds many counts of this clonotype. The chain joins TRBV3-1 to TRBJ1-5; 9 bases map to TRBD1. The V segment lost 1 base and the J segment 3 bases; nucleotides outside the gene matches: 1. CDR1 and CDR2 (germline): LGHDT, YNNKEL (reference sequence). The CDR3 contains 15 residues. The CDR3 here is CASSQGQGVNQPQHF. CDR3 nucleotides: TGTGCCAGCAGCCAAGGACAGGGGGTCAATCAGCCCCAGCATTTT.